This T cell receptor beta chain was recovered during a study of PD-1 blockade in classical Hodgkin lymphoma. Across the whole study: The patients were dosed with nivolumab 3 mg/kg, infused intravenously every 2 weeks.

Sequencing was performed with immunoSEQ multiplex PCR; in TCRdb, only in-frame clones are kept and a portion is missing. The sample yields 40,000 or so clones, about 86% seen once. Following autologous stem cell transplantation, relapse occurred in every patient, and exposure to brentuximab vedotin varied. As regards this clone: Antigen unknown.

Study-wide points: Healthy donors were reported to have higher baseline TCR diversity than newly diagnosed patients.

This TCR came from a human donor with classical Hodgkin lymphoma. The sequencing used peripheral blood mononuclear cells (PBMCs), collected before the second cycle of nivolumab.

The CDR3 protein is CASRRAFDEQYF. The DNA for the CDR3 is TGTGCCAGCAGAAGGGCTTTCGACGAGCAGTACTTC. The chain joins TRBV27 to TRBJ2-7, with D hard to call. V was pared by 6 bases and J by 5 bases, with 11 bases between. The CDR3 spans 12 residues. Germline V lookup: CDR1 MNHEY, CDR2 SMNVEV (reference sequence).